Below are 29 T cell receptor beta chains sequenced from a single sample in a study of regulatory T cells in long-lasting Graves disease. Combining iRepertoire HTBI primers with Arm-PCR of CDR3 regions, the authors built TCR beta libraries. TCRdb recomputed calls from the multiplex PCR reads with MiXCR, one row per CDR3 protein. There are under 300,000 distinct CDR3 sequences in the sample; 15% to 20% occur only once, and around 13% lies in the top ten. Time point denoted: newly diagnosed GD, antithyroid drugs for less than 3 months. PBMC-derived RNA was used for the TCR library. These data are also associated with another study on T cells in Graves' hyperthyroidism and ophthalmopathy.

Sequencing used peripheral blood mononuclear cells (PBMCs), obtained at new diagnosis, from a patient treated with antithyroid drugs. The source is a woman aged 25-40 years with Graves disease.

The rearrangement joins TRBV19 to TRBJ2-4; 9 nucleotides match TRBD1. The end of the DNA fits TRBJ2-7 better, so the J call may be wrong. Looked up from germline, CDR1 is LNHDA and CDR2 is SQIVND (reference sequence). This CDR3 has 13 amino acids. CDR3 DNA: TGTGCCAGTAGCGAGGACAGGGGAAACGAGCAGTACTTC. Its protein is CASSEDRGNEQYF.

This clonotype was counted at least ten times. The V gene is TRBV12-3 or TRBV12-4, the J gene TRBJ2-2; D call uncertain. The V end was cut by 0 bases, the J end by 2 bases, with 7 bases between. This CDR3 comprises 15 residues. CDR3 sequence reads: CASSLALGNTGELFF. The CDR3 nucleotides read TGTGCCAGCAGTTTAGCCCTGGGAAACACCGGGGAGCTGTTTTTT.

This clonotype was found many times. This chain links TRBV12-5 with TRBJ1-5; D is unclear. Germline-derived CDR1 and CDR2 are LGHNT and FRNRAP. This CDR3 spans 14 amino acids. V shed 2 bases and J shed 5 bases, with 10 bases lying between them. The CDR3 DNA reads TGTGCTAGTGGTTTGAGGGATTGGGATCAGCCCCAGCATTTT. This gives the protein CASGLRDWDQPQHF. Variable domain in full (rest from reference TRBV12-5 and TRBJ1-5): DARVTQTPRHKVTEMGQEVTMRCQPILGHNTVFWYRQTMMQGLELLAYFRNRAPLDDSGMPKDRFSAEMPDATLATLKIQPSEPRDSAVYFCASGLRDWDQPQHFGDGTRLSIL.

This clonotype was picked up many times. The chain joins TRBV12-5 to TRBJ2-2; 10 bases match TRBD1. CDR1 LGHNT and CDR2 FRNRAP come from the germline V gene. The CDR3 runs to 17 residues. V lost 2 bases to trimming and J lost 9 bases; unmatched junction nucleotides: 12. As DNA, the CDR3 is TGTGCTAGTGGTTTGATTTCCGGGACAGGGGACTCCTGGGAGCTGTTTTTT. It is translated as CASGLISGTGDSWELFF.

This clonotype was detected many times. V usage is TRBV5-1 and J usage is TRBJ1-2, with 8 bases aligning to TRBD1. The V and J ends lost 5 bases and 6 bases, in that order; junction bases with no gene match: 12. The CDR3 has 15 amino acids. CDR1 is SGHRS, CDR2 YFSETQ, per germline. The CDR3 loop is CASRNEDREIDGYTF. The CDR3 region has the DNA TGCGCCAGCAGAAATGAGGACAGGGAAATAGATGGCTACACCTTC.

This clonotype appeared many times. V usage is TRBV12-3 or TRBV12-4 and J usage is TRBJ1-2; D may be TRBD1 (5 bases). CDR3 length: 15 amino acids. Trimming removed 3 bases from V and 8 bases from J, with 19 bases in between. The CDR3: CASSLGFGGWGGYTF. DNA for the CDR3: TGTGCCAGCAGTTTGGGATTCGGGGGATGGGGGGGCTACACCTTC.

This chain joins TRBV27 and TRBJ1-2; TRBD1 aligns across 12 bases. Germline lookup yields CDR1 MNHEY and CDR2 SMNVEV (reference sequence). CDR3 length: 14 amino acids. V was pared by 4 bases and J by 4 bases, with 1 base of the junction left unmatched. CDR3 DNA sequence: TGTGCCAGCAGTTCGGGACAGGGGGCCTATGGCTACACCTTC. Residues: CASSSGQGAYGYTF.

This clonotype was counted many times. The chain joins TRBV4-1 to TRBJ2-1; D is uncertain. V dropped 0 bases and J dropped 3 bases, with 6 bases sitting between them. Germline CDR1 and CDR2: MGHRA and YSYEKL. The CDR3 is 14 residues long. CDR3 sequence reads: CASSQDSNYNEQFF. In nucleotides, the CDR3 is TGCGCCAGCAGCCAAGACTCCAACTACAATGAGCAGTTCTTC.

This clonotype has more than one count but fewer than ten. CDR3 nucleotides: TGTGCCAGCAGTGAGCGACAGGGGCGCGGAGATACGCAGTATTTT. Amino acid sequence: CASSERQGRGDTQYF. The gene calls are TRBV6-4 and TRBJ2-3, with 8 positions matching TRBD1. With V trimmed by 3 bases and J by 5 bases, 7 bases remained unmatched. Germline CDR1 is MRHNA and CDR2 is SNTAGT. CDR3 length: 15 amino acids.

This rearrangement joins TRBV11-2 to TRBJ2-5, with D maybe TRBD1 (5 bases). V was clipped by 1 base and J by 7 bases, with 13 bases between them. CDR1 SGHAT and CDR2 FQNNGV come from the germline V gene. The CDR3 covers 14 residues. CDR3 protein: CASSLVGQRGTQYF. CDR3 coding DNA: TGTGCCAGCAGCTTAGTGGGGCAGAGAGGGACCCAGTACTTC.

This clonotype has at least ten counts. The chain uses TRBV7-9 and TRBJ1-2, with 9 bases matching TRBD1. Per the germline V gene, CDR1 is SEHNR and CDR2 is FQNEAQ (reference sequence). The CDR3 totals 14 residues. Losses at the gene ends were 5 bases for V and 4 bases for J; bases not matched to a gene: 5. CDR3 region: CASSLGQGGYGYTF. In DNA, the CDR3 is TGTGCCAGCAGCCTGGGACAGGGTGGCTATGGCTACACCTTC.

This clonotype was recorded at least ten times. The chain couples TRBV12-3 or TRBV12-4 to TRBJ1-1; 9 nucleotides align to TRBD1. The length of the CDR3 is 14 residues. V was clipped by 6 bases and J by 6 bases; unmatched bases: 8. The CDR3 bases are TGTGCCAGCAGCCACAGGGGGCCCTATGCTGAAGCTTTCTTT. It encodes CASSHRGPYAEAFF.

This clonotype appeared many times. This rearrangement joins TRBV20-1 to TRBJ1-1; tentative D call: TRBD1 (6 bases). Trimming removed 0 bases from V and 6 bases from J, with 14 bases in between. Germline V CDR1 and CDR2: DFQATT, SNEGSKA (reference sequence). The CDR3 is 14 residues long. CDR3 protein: CSAREQGGDPEAFF. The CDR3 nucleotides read TGCAGTGCTAGAGAACAGGGAGGAGATCCTGAAGCTTTCTTT.

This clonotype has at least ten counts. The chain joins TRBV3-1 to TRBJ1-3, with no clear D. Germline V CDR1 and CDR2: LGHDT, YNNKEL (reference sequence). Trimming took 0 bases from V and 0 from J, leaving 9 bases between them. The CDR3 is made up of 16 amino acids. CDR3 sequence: CASSQERSGSGNTIYF. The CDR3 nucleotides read TGTGCCAGCAGCCAAGAGAGATCCGGCTCTGGAAACACCATATATTTT.

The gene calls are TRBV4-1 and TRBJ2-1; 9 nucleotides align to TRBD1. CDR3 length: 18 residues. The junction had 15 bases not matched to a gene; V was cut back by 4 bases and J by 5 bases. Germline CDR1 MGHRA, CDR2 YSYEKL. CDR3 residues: CASSRPYRGQGRNNEQFF. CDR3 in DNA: TGCGCCAGCAGCCGGCCGTATAGGGGACAGGGAAGAAACAATGAGCAGTTCTTC.

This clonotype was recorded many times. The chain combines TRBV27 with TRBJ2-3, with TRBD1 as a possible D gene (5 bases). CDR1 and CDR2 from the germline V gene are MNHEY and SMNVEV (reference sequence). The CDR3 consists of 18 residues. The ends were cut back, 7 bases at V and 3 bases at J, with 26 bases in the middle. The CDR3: CASTSRGDSKITTDTQYF. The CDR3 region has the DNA TGTGCCAGCACCTCTAGGGGTGATTCTAAAATTACGACAGATACGCAGTATTTT.

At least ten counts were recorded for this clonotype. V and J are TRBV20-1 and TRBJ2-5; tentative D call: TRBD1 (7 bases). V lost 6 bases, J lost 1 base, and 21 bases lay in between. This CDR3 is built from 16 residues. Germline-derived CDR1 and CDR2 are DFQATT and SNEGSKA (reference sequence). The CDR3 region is CSATGPTGRSQETQYF. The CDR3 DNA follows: TGCAGTGCAACCGGTCCGACAGGGAGGTCCCAAGAGACCCAGTACTTC.

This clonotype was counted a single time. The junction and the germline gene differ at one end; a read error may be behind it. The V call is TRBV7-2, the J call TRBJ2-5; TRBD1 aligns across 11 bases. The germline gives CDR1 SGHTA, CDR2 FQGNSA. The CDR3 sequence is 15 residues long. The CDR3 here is CASNLPGTGGETQYF. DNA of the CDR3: TGTGCCAGCAACTTACCCGGGACAGGGGGAGAGACCCAGTACTTC.

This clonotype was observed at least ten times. CDR3 amino acids: CASSVNQGAGEAFF. The CDR3 DNA reads TGTGCCAGTAGTGTCAATCAGGGGGCAGGGGAAGCTTTCTTT. The chain has TRBV19 and TRBJ1-1; 8 nucleotides line up with TRBD1. CDR1 and CDR2 from the germline V gene are LNHDA and SQIVND (reference sequence). This CDR3 region has 14 residues. Unmatched junction bases numbered 10, after V lost 5 bases and J lost 8 bases.

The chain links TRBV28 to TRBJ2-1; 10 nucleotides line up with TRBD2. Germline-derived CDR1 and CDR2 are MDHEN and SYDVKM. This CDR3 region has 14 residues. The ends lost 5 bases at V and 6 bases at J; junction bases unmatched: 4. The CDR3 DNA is TGTGCCAGCAGTGGGCAGCGGGAGGGCAATGAGCAGTTCTTC. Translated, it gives CASSGQREGNEQFF.

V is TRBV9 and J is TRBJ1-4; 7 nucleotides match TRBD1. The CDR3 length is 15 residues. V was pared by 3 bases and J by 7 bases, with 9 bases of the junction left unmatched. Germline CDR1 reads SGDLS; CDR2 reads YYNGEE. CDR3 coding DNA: TGTGCCAGCAGCGGAGGCCAGGGGGGCAGTGAAAAACTGTTTTTT. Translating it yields CASSGGQGGSEKLFF.

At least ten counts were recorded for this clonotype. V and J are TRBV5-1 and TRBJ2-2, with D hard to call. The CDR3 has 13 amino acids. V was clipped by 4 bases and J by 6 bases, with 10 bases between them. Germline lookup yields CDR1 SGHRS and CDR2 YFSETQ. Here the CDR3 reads CASSIDGSGELFF. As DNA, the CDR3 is TGCGCCAGCAGCATAGACGGTTCCGGGGAGCTGTTTTTT.

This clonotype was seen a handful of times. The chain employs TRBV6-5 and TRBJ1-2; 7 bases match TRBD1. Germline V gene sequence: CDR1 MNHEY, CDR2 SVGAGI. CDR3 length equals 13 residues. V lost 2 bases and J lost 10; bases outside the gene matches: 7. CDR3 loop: CASSYAQGQIYTF. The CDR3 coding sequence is TGTGCCAGCAGTTACGCCCAGGGACAGATCTACACCTTC.

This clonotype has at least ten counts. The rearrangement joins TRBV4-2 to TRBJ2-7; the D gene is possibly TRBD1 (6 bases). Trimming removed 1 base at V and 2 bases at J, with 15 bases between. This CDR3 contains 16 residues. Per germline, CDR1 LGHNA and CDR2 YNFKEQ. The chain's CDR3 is CASSQVATGGTYEQYF. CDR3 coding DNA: TGTGCCAGCAGCCAAGTAGCGACAGGTGGGACCTACGAGCAGTACTTC.

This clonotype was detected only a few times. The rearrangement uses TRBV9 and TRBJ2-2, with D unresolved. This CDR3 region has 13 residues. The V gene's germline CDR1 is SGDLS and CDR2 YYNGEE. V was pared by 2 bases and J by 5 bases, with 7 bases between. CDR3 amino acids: CASSVSLTGELFF. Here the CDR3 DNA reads TGTGCCAGCAGCGTTAGTTTAACCGGGGAGCTGTTTTTT.

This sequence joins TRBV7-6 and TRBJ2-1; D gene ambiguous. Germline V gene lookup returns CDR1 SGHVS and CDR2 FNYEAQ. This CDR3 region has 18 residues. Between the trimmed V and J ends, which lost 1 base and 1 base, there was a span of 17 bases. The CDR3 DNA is TGTGCCAGCAGCTTAGGATGGGGAACCGCTAATTCCTACAATGAGCAGTTCTTC. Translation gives CASSLGWGTANSYNEQFF.

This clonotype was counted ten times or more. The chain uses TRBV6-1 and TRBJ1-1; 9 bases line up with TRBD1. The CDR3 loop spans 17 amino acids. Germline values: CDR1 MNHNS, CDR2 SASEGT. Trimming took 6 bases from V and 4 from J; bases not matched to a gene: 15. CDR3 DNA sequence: TGTGCCAGCAGGTTGCCGGGACAGGGAAACCGGGGCACTGAAGCTTTCTTT. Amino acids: CASRLPGQGNRGTEAFF.

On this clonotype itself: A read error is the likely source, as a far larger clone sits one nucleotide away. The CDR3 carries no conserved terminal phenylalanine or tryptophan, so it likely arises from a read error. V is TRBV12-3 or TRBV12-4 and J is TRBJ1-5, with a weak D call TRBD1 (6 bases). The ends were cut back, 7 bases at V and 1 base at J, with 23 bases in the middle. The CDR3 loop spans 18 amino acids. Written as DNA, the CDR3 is TGTGCCAGCATAGACGGGACACCCCGTTTATTGAGCAATCAGCCCCAGCATCTT. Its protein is CASIDGTPRLLSNQPQHL.

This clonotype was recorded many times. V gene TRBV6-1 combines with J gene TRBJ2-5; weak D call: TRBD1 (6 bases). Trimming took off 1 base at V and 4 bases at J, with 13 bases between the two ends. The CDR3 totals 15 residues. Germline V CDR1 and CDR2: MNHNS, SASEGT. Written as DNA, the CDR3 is TGTGCCAGCAGTGAAGTCCAGGGGTCGGGAGAGACCCAGTACTTC. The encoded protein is CASSEVQGSGETQYF.